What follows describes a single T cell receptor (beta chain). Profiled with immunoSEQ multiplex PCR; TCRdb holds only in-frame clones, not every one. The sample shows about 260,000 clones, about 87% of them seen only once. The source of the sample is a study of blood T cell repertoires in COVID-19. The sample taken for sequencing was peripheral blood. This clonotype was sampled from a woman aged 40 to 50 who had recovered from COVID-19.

CDR3 protein: CASSELGDSLEAFF. The CDR3 DNA sequence: TGTGCCAGCAGTGAACTCGGGGACAGTCTCGAAGCTTTCTTT. The chain couples TRBV25-1 to TRBJ1-1; 7 bases line up with TRBD1. The CDR3 spans 14 residues. The V and J ends lost 2 bases and 8 bases, in that order; junction bases with no gene match: 8. The germline gives CDR1 MGHDK, CDR2 SYGVNS.